This TCR beta chain stems from a study of T-cell memory formation after mild COVID-19. TCRdb reprocessed the 5' RACE reads via MiXCR and lists one record per CDR3 protein. The sample includes under 400,000 distinct CDR3 sequences, 25% to 30% seen only once; the top ten take about 14%. The length of the CDR3 is 10 residues. CDR1 MNHNS and CDR2 SASEGT come from the germline V gene. V was pared by 10 bases and J by 2 bases, with 5 bases between. The sample consisted of PBMCs or a T cell subset sorted from them (not recorded which). The clonotype originates from an adult woman who had mild COVID-19 (a few samples of this study predate the infection). Cell type and time point are not known. The V gene is TRBV6-1, the J gene TRBJ1-2; D call uncertain. CDR3 sequence (DNA): TGTGCCACCCAGAACTATGGCTACACCTTC. This gives the protein CATQNYGYTF.